This passage covers 13 T cell receptor beta chains from one sample sequenced in a study of B cell selection in AIRE deficiency. Sorted regulatory T cells were CD4-positive, CD25-high and CD127-low or negative. Some clones are missing from TCRdb's copy, which holds only in-frame ones; the method was immunoSEQ multiplex PCR. The data contain about 26,000 clones, around 92% of them singletons. Sequencing was performed on CD4+CD25+ Tregs sorted from PBMCs. These receptors all stem from a human donor in good health.

The chain is built from TRBV2 and TRBJ2-7; D may be TRBD2 (7 bases). The V gene's germline CDR1 is SNHLY and CDR2 FYNNEI. This CDR3 contains 15 residues. The V gene lost 6 bases and the J gene lost 5 bases, with 20 bases spanning the gap. In DNA form, the CDR3 reads TGTGCCAGCAGGAACCCGGTAGGGGGGGGCGACGAGCAGTACTTC. This encodes CASRNPVGGGDEQYF.

In DNA, the CDR3 is TGTGCCAGCAGCATTTACAGGGCCTCTAATGAAAAACTGTTTTTT. Translation gives CASSIYRASNEKLFF. This chain links TRBV7-9 with TRBJ1-4, with D possibly being TRBD1 (6 bases). Germline V lookup: CDR1 SEHNR, CDR2 FQNEAQ (reference sequence). Trimming took 5 bases from V and 3 from J, leaving 13 bases between them. The CDR3 contains 15 residues.

The chain recombines TRBV15 with TRBJ1-1; TRBD1 might be the D (5 bases). From germline, CDR1 is LNHNV and CDR2 YYDKDF (reference sequence). Trimming cost V 2 bases and J 5 bases, with 9 bases left between them. This CDR3 comprises 13 residues. The CDR3 region is CATSRKTVTEAFF. CDR3 nucleotides: TGTGCCACCAGCAGAAAGACAGTGACTGAAGCTTTCTTT.

V gene TRBV6-5 combines with J gene TRBJ2-1, with TRBD1 identical over 7 bases. The CDR3 extends over 15 amino acids. The trim removed 6 bases at V and 3 bases at J, leaving 8 bases unmatched. Germline CDR1 reads MNHEY; CDR2 reads SVGAGI. DNA of the CDR3: TGTGCCAGCAGAACACAGGGGACCCTCTACAATGAGCAGTTCTTC. Its translation: CASRTQGTLYNEQFF.

This clone has just one count. The J gene is TRBJ1-6, the V gene TRBV7-2, with D uncertain. CDR3 length equals 15 residues. The germline V gene has CDR1 SGHTA and CDR2 FQGNSA. V lost 3 bases and J 5 bases, leaving 11 bases between the germline ends. CDR3 sequence reads: CASSFQAANNSPLHF. The CDR3 DNA follows: TGTGCCAGCAGCTTCCAGGCGGCTAATAATTCACCCCTCCACTTT.

The rearrangement joins TRBV4-1 to TRBJ2-6, with 7 bases matching TRBD2. The germline gives CDR1 MGHRA, CDR2 YSYEKL. V trimming: 0 bases; J trimming: 0 bases; junction bases outside the gene matches: 5. This CDR3 is built from 18 residues. The chain's CDR3 is CASSQELAVLSGANVLTF. Here the CDR3 DNA reads TGCGCCAGCAGCCAAGAGCTAGCGGTACTCTCTGGGGCCAACGTCCTGACTTTC.

The chain has TRBV7-8 and TRBJ2-3, with 9 positions matching TRBD2. The CDR3 runs to 16 residues. Trimming cost V 1 base and J 4 bases; bases outside gene matches: 6. Per germline, CDR1 SGHVS and CDR2 FQNEAQ. CDR3 protein: CASSLGRRGGPDTQYF. The CDR3 coding sequence is TGTGCCAGCAGCTTAGGTCGGCGGGGGGGCCCAGATACGCAGTATTTT.

In this sample, this clone turned up a few times. The J gene is TRBJ1-6, the V gene TRBV18, with a possible D match to TRBD1 (6 bases). The CDR3 length is 12 residues. Trimming shortened V by 3 bases and J by 14 bases, and 11 bases separated the two germline ends. Germline-derived CDR1 and CDR2 are KGHSH and LQKENI. The CDR3 region is CASSPSDRSLHF. CDR3 sequence (DNA): TGTGCCAGCTCACCTTCCGACAGGTCCCTCCACTTT.

The V call is TRBV5-1, the J call TRBJ2-1; no firm D call. Germline V gene lookup returns CDR1 SGHRS and CDR2 YFSETQ. V lost 0 bases and J lost 10, with 5 bases in between. CDR3 length: 11 residues. CDR3 in DNA: TGCGCCAGCAGCTTGGCGGAGGAGCAGTTCTTC. Residues: CASSLAEEQFF.

V gene TRBV7-9 combines with J gene TRBJ2-3; D is undetermined. CDR3 size: 13 residues. Looked up from germline, CDR1 is SEHNR and CDR2 is FQNEAQ (reference sequence). V was clipped by 1 base and J by 1 base, with 3 bases between them. CDR3 sequence reads: CASSLDGTDTQYF. As DNA, the CDR3 is TGTGCCAGCAGCTTAGATGGCACAGATACGCAGTATTTT. Variable domain in full (rest from reference TRBV7-9 and TRBJ2-3): DTGVSQNPRHKITKRGQNVTFRCDPISEHNRLYWYRQTLGQGPEFLTYFQNEAQLEKSRLLSDRFSAERPKGSFSTLEIQRTEQGDSAMYLCASSLDGTDTQYFGPGTRLTVL.

The V and J genes are TRBV6-5 and TRBJ2-3, with 7 bases fitting TRBD2. Trimming removed 4 bases from V and 0 bases from J; junction bases left unmatched: 7. Germline V lookup: CDR1 MNHEY, CDR2 SVGAGI. The CDR3 has 16 residues. CDR3 sequence (DNA): TGTGCCAGCAGTTCCTTGCGGGGGTCTAGCACAGATACGCAGTATTTT. It yields the protein CASSSLRGSSTDTQYF.

CDR3 nucleotide sequence: TGTGCCACCAGCAGAGATATTGACACTCCCGGGAACACTGAAGCTTTCTTT. This translates into CATSRDIDTPGNTEAFF. V usage is TRBV15 and J usage is TRBJ1-1, with D hard to call. CDR1 and CDR2 (germline): LNHNV, YYDKDF (reference sequence). V gave up 0 bases and J gave up 1 base, with 15 bases separating them. The CDR3 is 17 residues long. Together with reference TRBV15 and TRBJ1-1, the CDR3 gives the full variable domain: DAMVIQNPRYQVTQFGKPVTLSCSQTLNHNVMYWYQQKSSQAPKLLFHYYDKDFNNEADTPDNFQSRRPNTSFCFLDIRSPGLGDTAMYLCATSRDIDTPGNTEAFFGQGTRLTVV.

The genes are TRBV27 and TRBJ2-5; 8 bases map to TRBD1. The CDR3 contains 13 residues. Germline V gene sequence: CDR1 MNHEY, CDR2 SMNVEV (reference sequence). V shed 5 bases and J 5 bases; nucleotides not matched to a gene: 4. CDR3: CASSPQGAETQYF. CDR3 sequence (DNA): TGTGCCAGCAGTCCCCAGGGGGCTGAGACCCAGTACTTC.